These T cell receptor beta chains were read from a single sample in a study of T cell responses to AZD1222 COVID-19 vaccine. The assay was immunoSEQ multiplex PCR, and TCRdb's table has in-frame clones only and misses some. Of roughly 140,000 clones listed, about 92% are singletons. The specimen was peripheral blood, collected after recovery from COVID-19. Every receptor here comes from an adult who had recovered from COVID-19. Both conserved end residues are part of each CDR3. D genes are given only for firm matches. Rows may omit the clone size; those that give it use once, few, many or a size class.

abundance,d_gene,v_gene,j_gene,CDR3nt,CDR3aa
-,-,TRBV6-4,TRBJ1-5,TGTGCCAGCAGTGATCCGGGTCCAGCCGATTTTAATCAGCCCCAGCATTTT,CASSDPGPADFNQPQHF
-,TRBD1,TRBV7-6,TRBJ2-5,TGTGCCAGCAGCTCGTACCCACAGGGGCTGGAGACCCAGTACTTC,CASSSYPQGLETQYF
-,-,TRBV19,TRBJ1-5,TGTGCCAGTAGTATCCAGACAGGGCCCCAGCATTTT,CASSIQTGPQHF
-,-,TRBV5-1,TRBJ1-1,TGCGCCAGCAGCTTGGTGGGAGGCCCTGAAGCTTTCTTT,CASSLVGGPEAFF
-,-,TRBV2,TRBJ2-2,TGTGCCAGCAGTGAAAGAGGTGGAGGCGGGATGAACACCGGGGAGCTGTTTTTT,CASSERGGGGMNTGELFF
once,TRBD1,TRBV28,TRBJ1-4,TGTGCCACCAAGGGACAGGGAGCAACTAATGAAAAACTGTTTTTT,CATKGQGATNEKLFF
-,-,TRBV3-1/TRBV3-2,TRBJ1-1,TGTGCCAGCAGCCTCGGGATTATGAACACTGAAGCTTTCTTT,CASSLGIMNTEAFF
-,-,TRBV21-1,TRBJ2-6,-,CASSKPLWASGANVLTF
-,-,TRBV11-2,TRBJ2-1,TGTGCCAGCAGCCCCCTAGGCGCTGAGCAGTTCTTC,CASSPLGAEQFF
few,-,TRBV2,TRBJ1-5,TGTGCCAGCAGTGAAGGCGTGGGACAGCCCCAGCATTTT,CASSEGVGQPQHF
-,-,TRBV2,TRBJ2-2,TGTGCCAGCAGTGAACGGGGTCCCGGGGAGCTGTTTTTT,CASSERGPGELFF
-,-,TRBV11-2,TRBJ1-5,TGTGCCAGCAGCTTAGGAGGGACGCGAACCCTAAGGGGCAATCAGCCCCAGCATTTT,CASSLGGTRTLRGNQPQHF
-,-,TRBV5-1,TRBJ2-7,TGCGCCAGCAGCGTGGGGCTAATGAGCGAGCAGTACTTC,CASSVGLMSEQYF
-,-,TRBV19,TRBJ1-2,TGTGCCAGTAGTCCAGTCGGAATCTATGGCTACACCTTC,CASSPVGIYGYTF
-,TRBD2,TRBV30,TRBJ2-1,TGTGCCTGGAGTGTAGTGGGTGGCGGGAGGGCCGAGGATGAGCAGTTCTTC,CAWSVVGGGRAEDEQFF
-,-,TRBV2,TRBJ2-5,TGTGCCAGCAGCCAGCAAGAGACCCAGTACTTC,CASSQQETQYF
-,TRBD1,TRBV30,TRBJ1-6,TGTGCCTGGAGTTTCAACAGGGGGCTTGGCAATTCACCCCTCCACTTT,CAWSFNRGLGNSPLHF
-,-,TRBV19,TRBJ2-1,TGTGCCACCGGGACGGTCAATGAGCAGTTCTTC,CATGTVNEQFF
-,-,TRBV4-1,TRBJ1-2,TGCGCCAGCAGCCCTACAGGGTCTAACTATGGCTACACCTTC,CASSPTGSNYGYTF
-,TRBD1,TRBV6-4,TRBJ2-3,TGTGCCAGCAGTGACTCGGGGGACAGGGCGACAGATACGCAGTATTTT,CASSDSGDRATDTQYF
-,TRBD2,TRBV5-1,TRBJ2-3,TGCGCCAGCAGCTTGGATACTAGCGCAGATACGCAGTATTTT,CASSLDTSADTQYF
-,TRBD1,TRBV11-3,TRBJ2-7,TGTGCCAGCAGCTTACGGACAGGGGAGCAGTACTTC,CASSLRTGEQYF
-,-,TRBV10-2,TRBJ1-3,TGCGCCAGCAGGGGGGGCTCCGGAAACACCATATATTTT,CASRGGSGNTIYF
few,-,TRBV29-1,TRBJ2-7,TGCAGCGTTGTAGTCAGCTCCTACGAGCAGTACTTC,CSVVVSSYEQYF
-,-,TRBV5-1,TRBJ2-2,TGCGCCAGCAGCTTGGGTGTTAGCGGGAACACCGGGGAGCTGTTTTTT,CASSLGVSGNTGELFF
few,-,TRBV7-9,TRBJ2-7,TGTGCCAGCAGTATTCGACAGGACTCCTACGAGCAGTACTTC,CASSIRQDSYEQYF
-,-,TRBV28,TRBJ1-2,TGTGCCAGCAGTTTAGGACGGGCCGACAGACCGTATGGCTACACCTTC,CASSLGRADRPYGYTF
-,TRBD1,TRBV7-9,TRBJ2-7,TGTGCCAGCAGCTTAGTGCAGGGGGTCGGATACGAGCAGTACTTC,CASSLVQGVGYEQYF
-,TRBD2,TRBV18,TRBJ2-2,TGTGCCAGCTCACCAAAACTAGCGACCACCGGGGAGCTGTTTTTT,CASSPKLATTGELFF
-,-,TRBV10-1,TRBJ2-2,TGCGCCAGTAGCCTTGGACAGATCACCGGGGAGCTGTTTTTT,CASSLGQITGELFF
-,-,TRBV2,TRBJ2-5,TGTGCCAGCAGTGAATGGAAGGACAGACAAGAGACCCAGTACTTC,CASSEWKDRQETQYF
-,-,TRBV11-3,TRBJ2-7,TGTGCCAGCAGCCTCCGGGCGGAAGAGCAGTACTTC,CASSLRAEEQYF
-,-,TRBV5-6,TRBJ1-4,TGTGCCAGCAGCTTGGTGCAGGATGAAAAACTGTTTTTT,CASSLVQDEKLFF
-,TRBD2,TRBV28,TRBJ2-7,TGTGCCAGCAGTTTATTTGTTCGGACTAGCGGGAGTACCCCCTACGAGCAGTACTTC,CASSLFVRTSGSTPYEQYF
-,-,TRBV7-8,TRBJ1-1,TGTGCCAGCAGTTCACCCGGACGGAGAGGGCCATTGATGAACACTGAAGCTTTCTTT,CASSSPGRRGPLMNTEAFF
-,-,TRBV25-1,TRBJ1-1,TGTGCCAGCAGGGGTAGCGGCACTGAAGCTTTCTTT,CASRGSGTEAFF
-,TRBD1,TRBV9,TRBJ2-7,TGTGCCAGCAGCCCCCGGACAGGGGGAAACTACGAGCAGTACTTC,CASSPRTGGNYEQYF
-,-,TRBV29-1,TRBJ1-2,TGCAGCGTTGAGTTTTTGGACGGTAACTATGGCTACACCTTC,CSVEFLDGNYGYTF
once,TRBD2,TRBV11-2,TRBJ2-1,TGTGCCAGCGGCTCGGTAGCGGGAGTTAGCTCCTACAATGAGCAGTTCTTC,CASGSVAGVSSYNEQFF
-,-,TRBV7-9,TRBJ1-1,TGTGCCAGCTCGCAGAACCTCATGAACACTGAAGCTTTCTTT,CASSQNLMNTEAFF
few,TRBD1,TRBV5-6,TRBJ1-2,TGTGCCAGCAGCTTGGGGACAGGCAATACTAACTATGGCTACACCTTC,CASSLGTGNTNYGYTF
-,-,TRBV28,TRBJ1-5,TGTGCCAGCAGTCCCTCTAATCAGCCCCAGCATTTT,CASSPSNQPQHF
once,TRBD2,TRBV6-6,TRBJ2-7,TGTGCCAGCAGTCCCCGTAGGAGGGAGGGCCCCCCCTACGAGCAGTACTTC,CASSPRRREGPPYEQYF